This TCR beta chain was sequenced for a study of blood T cell repertoires in COVID-19. Study context: Specimens from acute and convalescent COVID-19 originated in the United States, Italy and Spain. Sources were T cells, B-cell-depleted T cells, or PBMCs; the material itself was cDNA or gDNA.

Original processing methods: Estimated nucleated cell counts came from reference gene primer amplification. Assay used: immunoSEQ multiplex PCR; TCRdb lists only in-frame clones, some missing. The DNA gave D and trimming, while V, J and clone size come from that table. Of around 270,000 clones listed, around 89% were seen once; the top ten hold roughly 4.8%. The specimen sequenced was peripheral blood. This sequence was found in a man aged 35 to 55 with acute or convalescent COVID-19.

CDR3 region: CASSMEGNEKLFF. For the CDR3, the DNA is TGTGCCAGTAGTATGGAGGGAAATGAAAAACTGTTTTTT. The chain links TRBV19 to TRBJ1-4; no definite D call. Trimming removed 3 bases from V and 5 bases from J, with 7 bases in between. CDR1 is LNHDA and CDR2 is SQIVND in the germline V gene (reference sequence). The CDR3 totals 13 residues.